This T cell receptor beta chain was sequenced during a study of T cells in Graves' hyperthyroidism and ophthalmopathy (dated by TCRdb to the late 2010s). About the investigation overall: Peripheral blood samples were taken at the time of initial diagnosis, prior to any treatment. The 95 to 100 discovery patients were randomly divided into training and test sets at a 7:3 ratio. To identify TCR V-J signatures that set the groups apart, the researchers used a discovery cohort of 90 to 100 patients, made up of around 42 with Graves' ophthalmopathy and 57 with stable Graves' hyperthyroidism. Prospective prediction of ophthalmopathy was tested in an independent validation cohort of fewer than 20 hyperthyroidism patients and 17 patients who later progressed to ophthalmopathy. After sampling, hyperthyroidism patients received methimazole starting at 30 mg daily, and ophthalmopathy patients received high-dose intravenous methylprednisolone. The study also compared thyroid tissue and blood T-cell repertoires from 5 to 7 Graves' hyperthyroidism patients. TCR Vbeta CDR3 sequencing of approximately 140 peripheral blood samples (43 ophthalmopathy, about 74 hyperthyroidism and approximately 17 progressor patients) is reported in the paper. What the authors observed across the whole study: Blood samples also contained most of the expanded thyroid clonotypes (frequency above 0.001), which suggests that blood repertoires may reflect thyroid immune responses. Sample size was not statistically predetermined, and blinding of investigators to group allocation was not performed. In validation, the model predicted progression to ophthalmopathy with 55% to 71% sensitivity and about 72% specificity, a median of 6.5 months before onset. A model built on a 13 V-J signature distinguished ophthalmopathy from stable hyperthyroidism, reaching 85% to 90% sensitivity and about 81% specificity in cross-validation and 80%/75% in testing.

The TCR beta CDR3 regions were amplified from the RNA transcripts. For the first round of RT-PCR on the TCR CDR3, the HTBI primer set was used together with the Qiagen OneStep RT-PCR kit. The libraries were constructed in a second round of multiplex PCR and then size-selected and purified. Libraries were sequenced paired-end with 100 bp reads on an Illumina HiSeq2000. The original pipeline was this. Raw data were processed with SOAPnuke, discarding reads with adapters, uncalled bases, mean Phred below 15, or no exact constant-primer or identifier match. COPE v1.2.5 was used to merge the high-quality paired reads, and each unique nucleotide sequence was defined as a clonotype. MiTCR v1.1 was used to align clonotypes to the IMGT TRBV, TRBD and TRBJ reference segments. The analysis included only V-J combinations with a frequency above 0.0001, which together covered 99% to 99.2% of the repertoires. The TCS score was defined as the ratio of F50 (clonal expansion) to E x V (chaos), calculated using BLOSUM62-based TCRdist between CDR3 peptides within each V-J. Welch's t-statistics and random forest reduced around 510 V-J features to roughly 13, which were used in a naive Bayes classifier (R e1071). Thyroid-blood repertoire similarity was quantified with the Morisita-Horn index. Using fastp trimming at Q25 and MiXCR clonotype assembly, TCRdb reanalyzed the public sequencing data and kept in-frame beta chains. Rows with one shared CDR3 protein collapse into an entry with the most common genes and DNA. TCRdb's processing, not the authors', yielded these V and J calls. For this sample there are approximately 610,000 distinct CDR3 sequences; approximately 15% appear just once. The ten largest clones add up to over 3.5% of the sample.

This clonotype appeared many times. Its antigen is currently not known. No per-base quality is available; no much larger clone lies one base away. In the ophthalmopathy patients, disease was moderately to severely active, with a Clinical Activity Score of 3 or more, a NOSPECS grade of 4 or more, and a duration of less than 3 months. The study excluded patients with uncontrolled infections, other autoimmune diseases, pregnancy or lactation. Diagnoses were based on clinical symptoms, serum thyroxine and TRAb, thyroid ultrasound and orbital computed tomography. PBMCs were separated from over 9 ml of fresh peripheral blood using Ficoll-Paque density gradient centrifugation. Trizol reagent was used to extract total RNA, and RNA quality was then checked on an Agilent 2100 Bioanalyzer. Including the terminal cysteine and phenylalanine, the CDR3 comprises 12 residues. Only the CDR3 portion is preserved as DNA: 36 bases, with reading frame beginning at the first base. V drops 7 bases and J drops 1 base, leaving 8 bases in between. Looking up the germline V gene yields CDR1 MNHEY and CDR2 SVGEGT.

The sequence links TRBV6-2 or TRBV6-3 to TRBJ2-7; the D gene cannot be resolved reliably. This clonotype originated in a woman in her thirties or forties with Graves' ophthalmopathy. The sequenced material came from blood. The CDR3 reads as follows: CASMGYSYEQYF. The DNA is as follows: TGTGCCAGCATGGGCTATTCCTACGAGCAGTACTTC.